This T cell receptor beta chain is drawn from a study of regulatory T cells in long-lasting Graves disease. Trimming stripped 6 bases from V and 7 bases from J, with 13 bases between. CDR3 length: 13 amino acids. The germline CDR1 and CDR2 sequences are LNHDA and SQIVND (reference sequence). The time point here: persistent/refractory GD, antithyroid drugs over 5 years with positive TRAb. RNA extracted from PBMCs served as the sequencing template. EDTA tubes collected roughly 9 milliliters of peripheral blood. This clonotype was picked up a small number of times. Antigen specificity is unknown. Study-level points and caveats: Examination was confined to peripheral blood, excluding thyroid tissue. Persistent disease was characterized by preferential usage of TRBV28, TRBJ1-2 and TRBJ2-5. More public clonotypes were shared by persistent patients (2,741) than by new patients (around 990).

HTBI primers from iRepertoire and Arm-PCR of CDR3 regions yielded the TCR beta libraries. One entry per CDR3 protein results from TCRdb running MiXCR on the multiplex PCR reads. The sample includes nearly 350,000 distinct CDR3 sequences, around 19% of them seen just once. The sample in question was peripheral blood mononuclear cells (PBMCs), obtained when the disease was refractory, from a patient treated with antithyroid drugs. This TCR was sampled from a female donor with Graves disease. V and J are TRBV19 and TRBJ1-5; the D gene is possibly TRBD1 (5 bases). The CDR3 DNA reads as TGTGCCAGTAGCCTCGGGGGTCAACAGCCCCAGCATTTT. Residues: CASSLGGQQPQHF.